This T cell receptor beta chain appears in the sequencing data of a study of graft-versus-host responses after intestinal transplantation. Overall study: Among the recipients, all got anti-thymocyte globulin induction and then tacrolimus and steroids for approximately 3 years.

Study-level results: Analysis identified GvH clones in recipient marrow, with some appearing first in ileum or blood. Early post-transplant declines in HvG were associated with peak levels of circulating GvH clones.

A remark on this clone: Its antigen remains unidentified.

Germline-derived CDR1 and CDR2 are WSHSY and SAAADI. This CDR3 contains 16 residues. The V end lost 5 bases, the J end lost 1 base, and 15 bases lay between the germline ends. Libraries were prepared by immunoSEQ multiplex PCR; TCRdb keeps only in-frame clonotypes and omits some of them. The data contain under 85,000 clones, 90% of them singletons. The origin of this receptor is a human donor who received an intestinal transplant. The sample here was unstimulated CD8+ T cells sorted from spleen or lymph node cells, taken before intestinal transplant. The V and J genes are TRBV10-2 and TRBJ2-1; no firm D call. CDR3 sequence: CASSKTDPPSYNEQFF. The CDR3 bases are TGCGCCAGCAGTAAAACAGACCCGCCATCCTACAATGAGCAGTTCTTC.